The T cell receptor beta chain described here comes from a study of shared clonotypes between healthy human individuals. This CDR3 comprises 15 residues. Germline V gene sequence: CDR1 KGHSH, CDR2 LQKENI. V gave up 3 bases and J gave up 4 bases, with 15 bases separating them. Splitting of each subset's genomic DNA was done evenly across several immunoSEQ plates. The assay was immunoSEQ multiplex PCR, and TCRdb's table has in-frame clones only and misses some. The sample contains more than 2,000,000 clones, 80% to 95% of which appear only once. The chain is built from TRBV18 and TRBJ1-1, with a weak D call TRBD1 (6 bases). Sequencing was carried out using naive CD4+ T cells from PBMCs. Stated subset: CD45RA+ positively selected. The clonotype originates from a man in his late teens or twenties in good health. Some clones in this sample may be carry-over from other donors' samples. In DNA, the CDR3 is TGTGCCAGCTCACCGGCGTGGGGGGCCAGCACTGAAGCTTTCTTT. This codes for CASSPAWGASTEAFF.